Listed below are T cell receptor beta chains from one sample, sequenced in a study of CD4+ T cells in melanoma. Produced via immunoSEQ multiplex PCR; TCRdb's table is partial and in-frame only. The data show more than 13,000 clones, 75% to 90% seen once. Sequencing was done on a sample of cells from a culture (not recorded whether cultured in vitro). These receptors were collected from a human donor with melanoma. The CDR3 runs from the conserved cysteine through the conserved F or W. Fields, in order: V gene, D gene, CDR3 protein. A D gene is named only where the DNA matches it firmly.

TRBV30,.,CAWTWESTIYF
TRBV5-1,.,CASSLLMDYNEQFF
TRBV19,.,CASSIALNVGELFF
TRBV15,.,CATSREPAGGELFF
TRBV4-1,TRBD2,CASSRGTSGPPTDTQYF
TRBV2,.,CASSGSGISSGNTIYF
TRBV13,.,CASRGLGGAGELFF
TRBV5-5,TRBD1,CASALTGRAEAFF
TRBV19,.,CASSIGTGYYGYTF
TRBV4-1,.,CASSQEGGGGLAYEQYF
TRBV9,.,CASSSRADITDTQYF
TRBV19,TRBD1,CASSIGYRGRGSTGELFF
TRBV11-3,.,CASSANKNGPQETQYF
TRBV6-1,.,CASSEGTHSYTF
TRBV4-2,.,CASSSRVVDTEAFF
TRBV2,.,CARRGARRTGELFF
TRBV6-6,.,CASSSPLVALAETQYF
TRBV29-1,.,CSVESGNTGELFF
TRBV7-8,TRBD1,CASRIGTVNNEQFF